This T cell receptor (beta chain) emerged from a study of T cell repertoires in cytomegalovirus infection. TCRdb independently ran MiXCR on the reads; one entry per CDR3 protein. Here the sample spans around 740,000 distinct CDR3 sequences, 35% being singletons. Germline CDR1 reads DFQATT; CDR2 reads SNEGSKA (reference sequence). V shed 5 bases and J shed 1 base, with 21 bases lying between them. The CDR3 is 16 residues long. The sequenced material came from PBMCs. This chain links TRBV20-1 with TRBJ2-7; no clear D gene. The source of this sequence is a human donor in good health (CMV status not recorded). Some clones in this sample may be carry-over from other donors' samples. CDR3 DNA sequence: TGCAGTGCTCCCTCCAAGTACCCAGCAGAATCCTACGAGCAGTACTTC. This gives the protein CSAPSKYPAESYEQYF.